Listed here are 23 T cell receptor beta chains from one sample, sequenced in a study of shared clonotypes between healthy human individuals. Using immunoSEQ multiplex PCR, the repertoire was profiled, and TCRdb retains in-frame clones only, with some absent. The table includes over 2 million clones, roughly 96% detected once. Sample: naive CD4+ T cells sorted from blood. As for subset: CD45RA+ positively selected. Receptors were obtained from a man aged 18 to 30 in good health.

The chain combines TRBV30 with TRBJ1-3; possible D gene TRBD1, 6 bases. CDR3 length equals 13 residues. V lost 4 bases and J 5 bases, leaving 12 bases between the germline ends. The germline V gene has CDR1 GTSNPN and CDR2 SVGIG (reference sequence). Written as DNA, the CDR3 is TGTGCCTGGACTCCGGACAGCCGAAACACCATATATTTT. Protein: CAWTPDSRNTIYF.

The genes are TRBV28 and TRBJ1-1; the D gene is possibly TRBD1 (6 bases). Germline V gives CDR1 MDHEN, CDR2 SYDVKM. This CDR3 is 13 amino acids long. The V end lost 10 bases, the J end lost 7 bases, and 19 bases lay between the germline ends. The chain's CDR3 is CATDGGAEGEAFF. CDR3 DNA sequence: TGTGCCACGGATGGGGGGGCTGAGGGTGAAGCTTTCTTT.

The V and J genes are TRBV5-6 and TRBJ2-2; possibly TRBD2 for D (6 bases). CDR1 is SGHDT and CDR2 is YYEEEE in the germline V gene. CDR3 size: 14 residues. The V end lost 2 bases, the J end lost 5 bases, and 10 bases lay between the germline ends. This CDR3 is CASSFDGGTGELFF. The DNA of the CDR3 is TGTGCCAGCAGCTTTGACGGGGGAACCGGGGAGCTGTTTTTT.

The CDR3 spells CASSRDRTNEKLFF. CDR3 DNA: TGTGCCAGCAGCAGGGACAGAACTAATGAAAAACTGTTTTTT. The rearrangement uses TRBV6-1 and TRBJ1-4, with TRBD1 identical over 7 bases. CDR3 length: 14 amino acids. The germline CDR1 and CDR2 sequences are MNHNS and SASEGT. The J segment lost 1 base and the V segment lost 6 bases, leaving 2 bases of the junction unmatched.

Notes on this clone: Other DNA sequences in this sample translate to the same CDR3. J is TRBJ2-5 and V is TRBV30, with TRBD2 as a possible D gene (6 bases). This CDR3 region has 12 residues. Germline CDR1 reads GTSNPN; CDR2 reads SVGIG (reference sequence). Trimming left V 3 bases short and J 5 bases short, with 10 bases between. The CDR3 nucleotides are TGTGCCTGGAGCGGAGGGTGGGAGACCCAGTACTTC. Translating it yields CAWSGGWETQYF. The whole variable domain, filled in from reference TRBV30 and TRBJ2-5, reads SQTIHQWPATLVQPVGSPLSLECTVEGTSNPNLYWYRQAAGRGLQLLFYSVGIGQISSEVPQNLSASRPQDRQFILSSKKLLLSDSGFYLCAWSGGWETQYFGPGTRLLVL.

Concerning this clone itself: This may stem from a read error, because a much larger clone lies one nucleotide away. In the same sample, other DNA sequences code for this CDR3. The chain combines TRBV29-1 with TRBJ2-7; 7 bases map to TRBD1. Germline CDR1 and CDR2: SQVTM and ANQGSEA. CDR3 length equals 13 residues. DNA for the CDR3: TGCAGCGTCGCACCAGGGGGACAAGGCGAGCAATACTTC. This encodes CSVAPGGQGEQYF.

The chain employs TRBV20-1 and TRBJ2-7; no clear D gene. The CDR3 consists of 11 residues. V lost 1 base and J 10 bases, leaving 11 bases between the germline ends. Germline lookup yields CDR1 DFQATT and CDR2 SNEGSKA (reference sequence). Here the CDR3 reads CSARGALGQYF. The CDR3 DNA reads TGCAGTGCTAGAGGAGCCCTGGGACAGTACTTC.

V gene TRBV7-9 combines with J gene TRBJ2-7; 7 nucleotides align to TRBD1. Trimming cost V 2 bases and J 4 bases; bases outside gene matches: 5. Looked up from germline, CDR1 is SEHNR and CDR2 is FQNEAQ (reference sequence). CDR3 length: 14 amino acids. The CDR3 region is CASSLSGQPYEQYF. CDR3 DNA sequence: TGTGCCAGCAGCTTATCGGGACAGCCGTACGAGCAGTACTTC.

V usage is TRBV13 and J usage is TRBJ1-3; 8 nucleotides align to TRBD1. From germline, CDR1 is PRHDT and CDR2 FYEKMQ (reference sequence). V was clipped by 0 bases and J by 0 bases; unmatched bases: 22. The CDR3 spans 23 residues. The CDR3 DNA reads as TGTGCCAGCAGCTTAGGGGAGGGGGGACAGGCCCTCCTTAAGAGATACTCTGGAAACACCATATATTTT. Translation: CASSLGEGGQALLKRYSGNTIYF. Using reference TRBV13 and TRBJ1-3 for the parts outside the CDR3, the full variable domain is AAGVIQSPRHLIKEKRETATLKCYPIPRHDTVYWYQQGPGQDPQFLISFYEKMQSDKGSIPDRFSAQQFSDYHSELNMSSLELGDSALYFCASSLGEGGQALLKRYSGNTIYFGEGSWLTVV.

About this clone itself: This specimen includes other DNA sequences encoding the same CDR3. This rearrangement joins TRBV6-5 to TRBJ1-5; no firm D call. Germline V CDR1 and CDR2: MNHEY, SVGAGI. V lost 2 bases and J 6 bases, leaving 8 bases between the germline ends. CDR3 length equals 13 residues. The CDR3 DNA follows: TGTGCCAGCAGTTACGGAGGGAGTCAGCCCCAGCATTTT. This translates into CASSYGGSQPQHF.

The rearrangement uses TRBV13 and TRBJ2-3; D uncertain. V dropped 6 bases and J dropped 9 bases, with 16 bases sitting between them. The length of the CDR3 is 13 residues. In germline, CDR1 is PRHDT, CDR2 FYEKMQ (reference sequence). As DNA, the CDR3 is TGTGCCAGCAGACCCTTTGAGGTTGGGACGCAGTATTTT. Translated, it gives CASRPFEVGTQYF. The whole variable domain, filled in from reference TRBV13 and TRBJ2-3, reads AAGVIQSPRHLIKEKRETATLKCYPIPRHDTVYWYQQGPGQDPQFLISFYEKMQSDKGSIPDRFSAQQFSDYHSELNMSSLELGDSALYFCASRPFEVGTQYFGPGTRLTVL.

The chain carries TRBV28 and TRBJ2-7, with 9 bases that match TRBD1. The germline gives CDR1 MDHEN, CDR2 SYDVKM. Trimming at V came to 4 bases and at J to 6 bases, leaving 10 bases not matched to a gene. The CDR3 has 15 amino acids. DNA of the CDR3: TGTGCCAGCAGTTCCTCCGGGACAGGGAGCCCCGAGCAGTACTTC. This gives the protein CASSSSGTGSPEQYF. The complete variable domain, with remaining parts taken from reference TRBV28 and TRBJ2-7, reads DVKVTQSSRYLVKRTGEKVFLECVQDMDHENMFWYRQDPGLGLRLIYFSYDVKMKEKGDIPEGYSVSREKKERFSLILESASTNQTSMYLCASSSSGTGSPEQYFGPGTRLTVT.

The chain joins TRBV30 to TRBJ2-3; TRBD2 matches at 8 bases. Germline CDR1 GTSNPN, CDR2 SVGIG (reference sequence). With 0 bases clipped from V and 6 bases from J, the junction kept 11 bases outside the gene matches. This CDR3 comprises 16 residues. CDR3 bases: TGTGCCTGGAGTGTACCAACTAGCGGACGTAGGGATACGCAGTATTTT. Residues: CAWSVPTSGRRDTQYF. Looking up the rest from reference TRBV30 and TRBJ2-3 gives the full variable domain: SQTIHQWPATLVQPVGSPLSLECTVEGTSNPNLYWYRQAAGRGLQLLFYSVGIGQISSEVPQNLSASRPQDRQFILSSKKLLLSDSGFYLCAWSVPTSGRRDTQYFGPGTRLTVL.

V and J are TRBV18 and TRBJ1-3; D is ambiguous. Germline CDR1 reads KGHSH; CDR2 reads LQKENI. Trimming shortened V by 2 bases and J by 4 bases, and 9 bases separated the two germline ends. The CDR3 has 14 amino acids. The CDR3 DNA is TGTGCCAGCTCACCAGGTAGTACGGGAAACACCATATATTTT. Encoded protein: CASSPGSTGNTIYF. The full variable domain, rest sourced from reference TRBV18 and TRBJ1-3, is NAGVMQNPRHLVRRRGQEARLRCSPMKGHSHVYWYRQLPEEGLKFMVYLQKENIIDESGMPKERFSAEFPKEGPSILRIQQVVRGDSAAYFCASSPGSTGNTIYFGEGSWLTVV.

V gene TRBV6-5 combines with J gene TRBJ1-1; D remains unclear. The V gene's germline CDR1 is MNHEY and CDR2 SVGAGI. The CDR3 is 12 amino acids. V was trimmed by 7 bases and J by 1 base, leaving 7 bases between them. CDR3 protein: CASISKNTEAFF. Written as DNA, the CDR3 is TGTGCCAGCATCAGCAAGAACACTGAAGCTTTCTTT.

V gene TRBV5-1 combines with J gene TRBJ2-1; 13 positions match TRBD2. The V and J ends lost 7 bases and 8 bases, in that order; junction bases with no gene match: 9. This CDR3 comprises 15 residues. The V gene's germline CDR1 is SGHRS and CDR2 YFSETQ. The CDR3 region is CASATSGRAGDEQFF. CDR3 nucleotide sequence: TGCGCCAGCGCTACTAGCGGGAGGGCCGGCGATGAGCAGTTCTTC.

The V gene is TRBV18, the J gene TRBJ2-1, with TRBD2 matching 15 bases. Germline V CDR1 and CDR2: KGHSH, LQKENI. CDR3 length: 18 amino acids. With V trimmed by 6 bases and J by 3 bases, 9 bases remained unmatched. The CDR3 protein is CASSLGTSGGSIYNEQFF. CDR3 bases: TGTGCCAGCTCCTTGGGGACTAGCGGGGGGTCTATCTACAATGAGCAGTTCTTC.

The gene calls are TRBV11-2 and TRBJ2-3; possible D gene TRBD2, 6 bases. Germline V CDR1 and CDR2: SGHAT, FQNNGV. The CDR3 contains 15 residues. The V gene lost 5 bases and the J gene lost 1 base, with 13 bases spanning the gap. This CDR3 is CASSLMGLGTDTQYF. CDR3 nucleotide sequence: TGTGCCAGCAGCCTCATGGGACTCGGCACAGATACGCAGTATTTT.

This sequence joins TRBV6-6 and TRBJ2-2; 8 positions agree with TRBD2. In germline, CDR1 is MNHNY, CDR2 SVGAGI (reference sequence). V was pared by 6 bases and J by 2 bases, with 8 bases of the junction left unmatched. The CDR3 length is 16 residues. CDR3 sequence: CASSRSSGSNTGELFF. The CDR3 coding sequence is TGTGCCAGCAGCCGATCCAGCGGGAGTAACACCGGGGAGCTGTTTTTT.

For the CDR3, the DNA is TGTGCCAGCAGCTTTCGTCCGGCCACAGCCAAATACGAGCAGTACTTC. Protein: CASSFRPATAKYEQYF. The chain employs TRBV7-8 and TRBJ2-7; D remains unclear. Germline V gene data show CDR1 as SGHVS and CDR2 as FQNEAQ. CDR3 length equals 16 residues. The V and J ends lost 3 bases and 4 bases respectively, with 19 bases between them.

Comment on this clone: Different DNA sequences within this sample yield the same CDR3. The J gene is TRBJ1-2, the V gene TRBV2, with D possibly being TRBD1 (6 bases). CDR1 SNHLY and CDR2 FYNNEI come from the germline V gene. The CDR3 covers 14 residues. V lost 7 bases and J lost 2, with 14 bases in between. CDR3 DNA sequence: TGTGCCAGCATCAGGGGCCAGGGGAACTATGGCTACACCTTC. Translation: CASIRGQGNYGYTF.

V usage is TRBV30 and J usage is TRBJ1-1; possible D gene TRBD1, 5 bases. CDR1 GTSNPN and CDR2 SVGIG come from the germline V gene (reference sequence). The CDR3 has 14 amino acids. Trimming shortened V by 4 bases and J by 1 base, and 13 bases separated the two germline ends. The CDR3 DNA reads TGTGCCTGGATATCCGTGCAGGGGAACACTGAAGCTTTCTTT. Translated, it gives CAWISVQGNTEAFF.

The chain combines TRBV7-2 with TRBJ2-2; 10 bases agree with TRBD2. The CDR3 loop spans 13 amino acids. V was clipped by 8 bases and J by 4 bases; unmatched bases: 1. Looked up from germline, CDR1 is SGHTA and CDR2 is FQGNSA. Here the CDR3 reads CASASGGTGELFF. In DNA form, the CDR3 reads TGTGCCAGCGCTAGCGGGGGCACCGGGGAGCTGTTTTTT.